This TCR beta chain originates from a study of blood T cell repertoires in COVID-19. Study context: Whether acute or convalescent, the COVID-19 samples came from the United States, Italy and Spain. PBMCs, B-cell-depleted T cells, or T cells provided the cDNA or gDNA that made up the material.

Original methodology: Reference gene primer amplification yielded estimated nucleated cell counts. The method was immunoSEQ multiplex PCR; TCRdb's version includes in-frame clones alone and lacks a portion of them. The D gene and trimming were derived from the DNA, and the V and J assignments and clone size from that table. This table holds about 140,000 clones, approximately 90% found once. The CDR3 consists of 16 residues. Unmatched junction bases numbered 7, after V lost 0 bases and J lost 4 bases. Germline CDR1 MNHNS, CDR2 SASEGT. This chain joins TRBV6-1 and TRBJ2-5; 8 bases fit TRBD2. The sequencing input was peripheral blood. The clonotype originates from a woman older than 75 with acute or convalescent COVID-19. The CDR3 DNA reads TGTGCCAGCAGTGAAGCGTGGAGCGGGGGCTCAGAGACCCAGTACTTC. It codes for CASSEAWSGGSETQYF.